The rows below give T cell receptor beta chains drawn from one sample of a study of tumor-infiltrating T cells and Merkel cell polyomavirus. Libraries were prepared by immunoSEQ multiplex PCR; TCRdb keeps only in-frame clonotypes and omits some of them. This table holds 20,000 to 25,000 clones, roughly 85% found once. The specimen was lymph node tissue. Source of these receptors: a man aged 50-59 years with Merkel cell carcinoma. Each CDR3 is given with its conserved first and last residue. Fields, in order: clone size, V gene, D gene, J gene, CDR3 DNA, CDR3 protein. The D gene is left open where the match is weak. Clone size, where shown, is once, few, many, or a class for clones that have expanded.

-,TRBV15,-,TRBJ1-2,TGTGCCACCAGCAGAGACAGGTTCAGTGGCTACACCTTC,CATSRDRFSGYTF
-,TRBV7-8,-,TRBJ2-7,TGTGCCAGCAGCTTTGGGCAGAACTACGAGCAGTACTTC,CASSFGQNYEQYF
-,TRBV27,-,TRBJ1-2,TGTGCCAGCAGTTTACAGGGGAACTATGGCTACACCTTC,CASSLQGNYGYTF
-,TRBV6-6,-,TRBJ1-2,TGTGCCAGCACCTGGGGCACAGCGATTCTTAACTATGGCTACACCTTC,CASTWGTAILNYGYTF
-,TRBV5-1,TRBD2,TRBJ2-3,TGCGCCAGCAGCTTGACGGAACTAGCGGGAGCCACAGATACGCAGTATTTT,CASSLTELAGATDTQYF
-,TRBV7-2,-,TRBJ1-2,TGTGCCAGCAGCTTAGTCGGGGGGCGGGATGGCTACACCTTC,CASSLVGGRDGYTF
-,TRBV27,-,TRBJ1-1,TGTGCCAGCAGACTAGGACGAACTCGCCCTGAAGCTTTCTTT,CASRLGRTRPEAFF
-,TRBV4-3,TRBD1,TRBJ1-2,TGCGCCAGCAGCCAACACCGGGACAGGGGCGGCGTTTTATACGGCTACACCTTC,CASSQHRDRGGVLYGYTF
-,TRBV6-5,TRBD1,TRBJ1-2,TGTGCCAGCGCCCGGACAGGAGATAACTATGGCTACACCTTC,CASARTGDNYGYTF
-,TRBV6-5,TRBD2,TRBJ2-5,TGTGCCAGCAGTTACTCTCTGGCGGGAGGGGAGACCCAGTACTTC,CASSYSLAGGETQYF
-,TRBV5-1,-,TRBJ2-2,TGCGCCAGCAGTAAGGACATGAACACCGGGGAGCTGTTTTTT,CASSKDMNTGELFF
-,TRBV4-3,TRBD1,TRBJ1-2,TGCGCCAGCAGCCAAGAAACCCAGGGGGCGCGTACCTTC,CASSQETQGARTF
-,TRBV4-2,-,TRBJ1-2,TGTGCCAGCAGCCAAGCTCAAGTGACTGTTAACTATGGCTACACCTTC,CASSQAQVTVNYGYTF
-,TRBV5-1,TRBD1,TRBJ1-5,TGCGCCAGCAGCTCAGGGGGCTTGAGCAATCAGCCCCAGCATTTT,CASSSGGLSNQPQHF
once,TRBV9,-,TRBJ2-3,TGTGCCAGCAGCTTGGGGCCTAGCGGCACAGATACGCAGTATTTT,CASSLGPSGTDTQYF
-,TRBV28,-,TRBJ1-4,TGTGCCAGCAGGTCAGGGTATGGTAATGAAAAACTGTTTTTT,CASRSGYGNEKLFF
-,TRBV18,-,TRBJ1-1,TGTGCCAGCTCACCCACAGGGCTGAACACTGAAGCTTTCTTT,CASSPTGLNTEAFF
-,TRBV30,-,TRBJ2-2,TGTGCCTGGAAGGGGGGGCCGAACACCGGGGAGCTGTTTTTT,CAWKGGPNTGELFF
once,TRBV11-1,TRBD1,TRBJ2-3,TGTGCCAGCAGCCTGGGACAGGGTCGACGGTATTTT,CASSLGQGRRYF
-,TRBV7-8,-,TRBJ2-7,TGTGCCAGCAGCCCCGGGCGGGTACAGCACGAGCAGTACTTC,CASSPGRVQHEQYF
-,TRBV27,TRBD2,TRBJ2-5,TGTGCCAGCAGCCCCTCGGGGGGAGAGACCCAGTACTTC,CASSPSGGETQYF
-,TRBV30,TRBD2,TRBJ2-1,TGTGCCTGGAGACGGACTAGCGGGGGGGGTGTGAAGCAGTTCTTC,CAWRRTSGGGVKQFF
-,TRBV4-3,TRBD1,TRBJ1-1,TGCGCCAGCAGCCGAGTTGGACAGGGGGAGGTCACTGAAGCTTTCTTT,CASSRVGQGEVTEAFF